A single sample is the source of the 27 T cell receptor beta chains below, sequenced in a study of cytomegalovirus exposure and HLA in healthy donors (TCRdb year 2017). The method was the immunoSEQ multiplex PCR assay. A mixture of 60 forward primers for TCR Vbeta segments and 13 reverse primers for TCR Jbeta segments was used in the multiplex PCR. TCRdb mirrors the immuneACCESS table, restricted to in-frame sequences. Some clones are absent from its copies; in checked studies, under half trace to an unresolved V gene, and the reason for the others is unknown. For this sample the table gives 100,000 to 150,000 clones, of which 75% to 80% were detected only once. Approximately 3.8% of the sample comes from the top ten. The sequenced sample consisted of PBMCs. The receptors derive from a man aged 35 to 55 in good health and CMV-seronegative.

This chain connects TRBV6-5 to TRBJ2-5; D perhaps matches TRBD2 (6 bases). CDR3 length: 13 residues. Trimming took off 5 bases at V and 5 bases at J, with 12 bases between the two ends. Germline values: CDR1 MNHEY, CDR2 SVGAGI. The CDR3: CASSAGLRETQYF. The CDR3 DNA reads TGTGCCAGCAGTGCGGGGTTGCGTGAGACCCAGTACTTC.

The V and J genes are TRBV6-1 and TRBJ2-7, with no clear D. Trimming removed 6 bases from V and 0 bases from J, with 6 bases in between. CDR3 size: 12 residues. CDR1 is MNHNS, CDR2 SASEGT, per germline. The DNA of the CDR3 is TGTGCCAGCAGGGCGGCCTCCTACGAGCAGTACTTC. It encodes CASRAASYEQYF.

This chain uses TRBV21-1 with TRBJ1-4. TRBV21-1 is shown as a pseudogene. The CDR3 length is 13 residues. The CDR3 bases are TGTGCCAGCAGTCGGAGGATTAATGAAAAACTGTTTTTT. It is translated as CASSRRINEKLFF.

This clone has just one count. The chain is built from TRBV11-2 and TRBJ2-1; TRBD2 might be the D (5 bases). The CDR3 loop spans 16 amino acids. V was shortened by 1 base and J by 0 bases, with 10 bases between the two germline ends. Germline CDR1 SGHAT, CDR2 FQNNGV. The CDR3 DNA reads TGTGCCAGCAGCTTAGTCATTACTAGCTCCTACAATGAGCAGTTCTTC. The encoded protein is CASSLVITSSYNEQFF.

The V and J genes are TRBV18 and TRBJ2-3; the D gene is possibly TRBD1 (6 bases). Germline V gene data show CDR1 as KGHSH and CDR2 as LQKENI. This CDR3 is 16 amino acids long. V lost 3 bases and J lost 0, with 13 bases in between. CDR3 coding DNA: TGTGCCAGCTCACCTCAGGGGCGGATAAGCACAGATACGCAGTATTTT. Encoded protein: CASSPQGRISTDTQYF.

The rearrangement uses TRBV15 and TRBJ2-3; TRBD2 is a possible D gene (5 bases). Germline CDR1 LNHNV, CDR2 YYDKDF (reference sequence). This CDR3 has 16 amino acids. The V gene lost 0 bases and the J gene lost 0 bases, with 10 bases spanning the gap. CDR3 residues: CATSRDRSGSTDTQYF. As DNA, the CDR3 is TGTGCCACCAGCAGAGATAGAAGCGGAAGCACAGATACGCAGTATTTT. Filled out from reference TRBV15 and TRBJ2-3, the complete variable domain reads DAMVIQNPRYQVTQFGKPVTLSCSQTLNHNVMYWYQQKSSQAPKLLFHYYDKDFNNEADTPDNFQSRRPNTSFCFLDIRSPGLGDTAMYLCATSRDRSGSTDTQYFGPGTRLTVL.

The rearrangement links TRBV9 to TRBJ2-2; 7 bases are shared with TRBD1. V lost 3 bases and J lost 7; bases outside the gene matches: 3. This CDR3 has 13 amino acids. Germline loops: CDR1 SGDLS, CDR2 YYNGEE. CDR3 nucleotide sequence: TGTGCCAGCAGCGCGCAGGGGGTCGGGGAGCTGTTTTTT. Protein: CASSAQGVGELFF.

The genes are TRBV6-6 and TRBJ1-6; the match to TRBD1 covers 10 bases. Trimming at V came to 9 bases and at J to 10 bases, leaving 6 bases not matched to a gene. CDR1 is MNHNY, CDR2 SVGAGI, per germline (reference sequence). This CDR3 is 13 amino acids long. CDR3 sequence (DNA): TGTGCCAGTACCGGGACAGGGGCCTCACCCCTCCACTTT. Its translation is CASTGTGASPLHF.

Comment on this clone: Compared with germline, one end of the junction differs, possibly owing to a read error. This chain uses TRBV7-2 with TRBJ2-1; TRBD2 matches 11 bases. Germline loops: CDR1 SGHTA, CDR2 FQGNSA. This CDR3 contains 14 residues. The CDR3 DNA is TGTGCCAGCAGTTTAGCGGGGGGGTACAATGAGCAGTTCTTC. This encodes CASSLAGGYNEQFF.

This clone came up once. The gene calls are TRBV19 and TRBJ1-5; no firm D call. In germline, CDR1 is LNHDA, CDR2 SQIVND (reference sequence). The length of the CDR3 is 14 residues. The V end lost 4 bases, the J end lost 0 bases, and 7 bases lay between the germline ends. The chain's CDR3 is CASSKLASNQPQHF. CDR3 nucleotides: TGTGCCAGTAGTAAGTTGGCTAGCAATCAGCCCCAGCATTTT.

The rearrangement uses TRBV9 and TRBJ2-5; D might be TRBD2 (6 bases). The germline CDR1 and CDR2 sequences are SGDLS and YYNGEE. The CDR3 spans 15 residues. V dropped 3 bases and J dropped 9 bases, with 21 bases sitting between them. The DNA for the CDR3 is TGTGCCAGCAGCGGCCGGGACTCCAATATCGAGCCCCAGTACTTC. This gives the protein CASSGRDSNIEPQYF.

CDR3 loop: CASSATQGATDTQYF. CDR3 DNA sequence: TGTGCCAGCTCAGCTACCCAGGGGGCGACAGATACGCAGTATTTT. The chain combines TRBV18 with TRBJ2-3, with 8 positions matching TRBD1. V was pared by 5 bases and J by 3 bases, with 7 bases of the junction left unmatched. Germline CDR1 KGHSH, CDR2 LQKENI. The CDR3 covers 15 residues.

V and J are TRBV5-8 and TRBJ1-2; D not resolved. The CDR3 totals 14 residues. The V gene's germline CDR1 is SGHTS and CDR2 YDEGEE. The ends were cut back, 3 bases at V and 4 bases at J, with 13 bases in the middle. In DNA, the CDR3 is TGTGCCAGCAGCTGGCGCAGGATCTCCTATGGCTACACCTTC. As protein: CASSWRRISYGYTF.

The chain combines TRBV6-1 with TRBJ2-5; TRBD2 is a possible D gene (6 bases). The J call may be mistaken, given a closer DNA end match to TRBJ2-7. Germline-derived CDR1 and CDR2 are MNHNS and SASEGT. The CDR3 extends over 17 amino acids. CDR3 amino acids: CASSDLGLGRGSYEQYF. Here the CDR3 DNA reads TGTGCCAGCAGTGACTTAGGTTTGGGGCGGGGTTCCTACGAGCAGTACTTC.

This clone appeared a single time. The chain couples TRBV28 to TRBJ2-7; 9 bases map to TRBD1. Germline lookup yields CDR1 MDHEN and CDR2 SYDVKM. The V segment lost 8 bases and the J segment 4 bases; nucleotides outside the gene matches: 3. This CDR3 comprises 12 residues. CDR3 coding DNA: TGTGCCAGCCGGGACAGGGCGTACGAGCAGTACTTC. This translates into CASRDRAYEQYF.

This clone was detected only once. The gene calls are TRBV5-3 and TRBJ1-4; D perhaps matches TRBD1 (5 bases). TRBV5-3 is labeled an ORF, and its function is uncertain. This CDR3 contains 13 residues. The V and J ends lost 4 bases and 8 bases respectively, with 12 bases between them. CDR3 protein: CARSPRAWEKLFF. CDR3 DNA: TGTGCCAGAAGCCCCAGGGCATGGGAAAAACTGTTTTTT.

Here the CDR3 DNA reads TGTGCCAGCAGCTTAGCGGAGGGAGGTGAGCAGTTCTTC. It encodes CASSLAEGGEQFF. The chain employs TRBV7-2 and TRBJ2-1, with D maybe TRBD2 (6 bases). CDR1 is SGHTA and CDR2 is FQGNSA in the germline V gene. Trimming took off 0 bases at V and 9 bases at J, with 9 bases between the two ends. This CDR3 comprises 13 residues.

This CDR3 is CAWSVSGFYSPLHF. The DNA of the CDR3 is TGTGCCTGGAGTGTATCGGGGTTTTATTCACCCCTCCACTTT. The V call is TRBV30, the J call TRBJ1-6, with D hard to call. The germline V and J ends were trimmed by 0 bases and 8 bases, with 11 bases remaining between them. The CDR3 is made up of 14 amino acids. Germline assignment: CDR1 GTSNPN and CDR2 SVGIG (reference sequence).

The rearrangement links TRBV6-6 to TRBJ1-4, with D hard to call. Germline values: CDR1 MNHNY, CDR2 SVGAGI (reference sequence). V was pared by 5 bases and J by 8 bases, with 18 bases between. This CDR3 has 15 amino acids. This CDR3 is CASSPGGVAREKLFF. The CDR3 region has the DNA TGTGCCAGCAGTCCTGGAGGAGTAGCGAGAGAAAAACTGTTTTTT.

Of note for this clone: Other DNA sequences of this sample code for an identical CDR3. The rearrangement uses TRBV6-1 and TRBJ1-3; D is unresolved. The CDR3 totals 13 residues. Trimming cost V 5 bases and J 4 bases, with 9 bases left between them. The V gene's germline CDR1 is MNHNS and CDR2 SASEGT. The CDR3 region is CASSRGSGNTIYF. CDR3 nucleotides: TGTGCCAGCAGTAGAGGGTCCGGAAACACCATATATTTT.

The chain combines TRBV5-6 with TRBJ2-3, with D possibly being TRBD1 (6 bases). CDR3 size: 16 residues. Between the trimmed V and J ends, which lost 1 base and 3 bases, there was a span of 15 bases. CDR1 SGHDT and CDR2 YYEEEE come from the germline V gene. CDR3 DNA: TGTGCCAGCAGCTTGTGGGGCCAGGGGCTTACAGATACGCAGTATTTT. This encodes CASSLWGQGLTDTQYF. Filled out from reference TRBV5-6 and TRBJ2-3, the complete variable domain reads DAGVTQSPTHLIKTRGQQVTLRCSPKSGHDTVSWYQQALGQGPQFIFQYYEEEERQRGNFPDRFSGHQFPNYSSELNVNALLLGDSALYLCASSLWGQGLTDTQYFGPGTRLTVL.

The rearrangement links TRBV9 to TRBJ2-1, with 9 bases lining up with TRBD2. This CDR3 is built from 15 residues. Germline V gene lookup returns CDR1 SGDLS and CDR2 YYNGEE. After removal of 2 bases from V and 6 bases from J, the junction contained 6 bases not matched to a gene. CDR3 loop: CASSVGGGAINEQFF. The CDR3 DNA reads as TGTGCCAGCAGCGTTGGCGGGGGGGCCATCAATGAGCAGTTCTTC.

The V gene is TRBV23-1, the J gene TRBJ2-7; 8 bases are shared with TRBD2. TRBV23-1 is treated as an ORF (open reading frame) with a function not yet certain. The V gene end was trimmed by 2 bases and the J gene end by 4 bases; junction bases not matched to a gene: 13. The CDR3 has 17 residues. CDR3 sequence (DNA): TGCGCCAGCAGTCAAGGGTGGGGGACTAGAGATCCTTACGAGCAGTACTTC. Its protein product is CASSQGWGTRDPYEQYF.

CDR3 loop: CASSSPDRGSNQPQHF. In DNA, the CDR3 is TGTGCCAGTAGTTCACCGGACAGGGGGAGCAATCAGCCCCAGCATTTT. This chain uses TRBV19 with TRBJ1-5; 10 bases fit TRBD1. Looked up from germline, CDR1 is LNHDA and CDR2 is SQIVND (reference sequence). Trimming removed 5 bases from V and 1 base from J; junction bases left unmatched: 5. This CDR3 is built from 16 residues.

The chain employs TRBV7-3 and TRBJ2-1; 7 bases match TRBD1. After removal of 6 bases from V and 9 bases from J, the junction contained 8 bases not matched to a gene. Germline assignment: CDR1 SGHTA and CDR2 FQGTGA. The CDR3 contains 13 residues. CDR3 protein: CASSRRQGGEQFF. The CDR3 DNA reads TGTGCCAGCAGTCGAAGACAGGGCGGTGAGCAGTTCTTC. Supplemented by reference TRBV7-3 and TRBJ2-1, the full variable domain reads GAGVSQTPSNKVTEKGKYVELRCDPISGHTALYWYRQSLGQGPEFLIYFQGTGAADDSGLPNDRFFAVRPEGSVSTLKIQRTERGDSAVYLCASSRRQGGEQFFGPGTRLTVL.

This clone has a single count. This chain joins TRBV7-3 and TRBJ1-1, with 8 bases aligning to TRBD1. CDR1 is SGHTA, CDR2 FQGTGA, per germline. V trimming: 5 bases; J trimming: 5 bases; junction bases outside the gene matches: 16. The CDR3 is 17 residues long. CDR3 bases: TGTGCCAGCAGCCTTAACCGGGACAGGCGTCGGGGAACTGAAGCTTTCTTT. Translation gives CASSLNRDRRRGTEAFF.

The chain links TRBV7-2 to TRBJ2-1; tentative D call: TRBD2 (5 bases). V was pared by 1 base and J by 8 bases, with 15 bases between. Per the germline V gene, CDR1 is SGHTA and CDR2 is FQGNSA. CDR3 length: 15 amino acids. In DNA form, the CDR3 reads TGTGCCAGCAGCTTAGTCACTCCCTCGCGGGATGAGCAGTTCTTC. Protein sequence: CASSLVTPSRDEQFF.